This TCR beta chain is from a study of cytomegalovirus exposure and HLA in healthy donors. Study-level points and caveats: There were some V segments, including TRBV6-2 and TRBV6-3, excluded as indistinguishable. A highly shared variant cluster was judged a likely technical artifact.

On this clone itself: Antigen specificity is unknown.

From germline, CDR1 is KGHSH and CDR2 LQKENI. V was clipped by 2 bases and J by 5 bases, with 7 bases between them. This CDR3 region has 13 residues. The donors (healthy individuals) were bone marrow donors. It was with 60 Vbeta and 13 Jbeta primers that the PCR ran. The table came from immunoSEQ multiplex PCR; TCRdb's copy has only in-frame clones and leaves some out. The top ten hold about 1.3% of the sample, which has roughly 180,000 clones, roughly 88% seen once. The sequenced sample consisted of PBMCs. The chain has TRBV18 and TRBJ1-5; D remains ambiguous. This clonotype originated in a girl aged 2-15 years in good health and CMV-seropositive. Written as DNA, the CDR3 is TGTGCCAGCTCACCAGGCAGTCATCAGCCCCAGCATTTT. Its translation: CASSPGSHQPQHF.